A single sample gave rise to the 12 T cell receptor beta chains below, sequenced in a study of spatial heterogeneity in lung cancer. General study findings and limits: Higher tumor mutation counts went along with higher counts of expanded intratumoral alpha and beta TCRs.

Antigens for these TCRs are unknown. Time point described: sample taken at primary tumor resection. TCRdb reprocessed the 5' RACE reads via MiXCR and lists one record per CDR3 protein. The repertoire has around 10,000 distinct CDR3 sequences, approximately 14% of them found once; the top ten carry about 13%. The sequencing here drew on lung tumor tissue, taken at surgery. These receptors all stem from a male donor with early-stage non-small cell lung cancer.

In its sample, this clonotype was seen many times. For a library built for alpha chains, this beta chain is a stray read; little rests on its size. The V call is TRBV10-3, the J call TRBJ2-2; 10 positions agree with TRBD1. Germline lookup yields CDR1 ENHRY and CDR2 SYGVKD. V lost 10 bases, J lost 6 bases, and 2 bases stayed unmatched. The CDR3 consists of 12 residues. The CDR3 nucleotides read TGTGCCACCGGACAGGGGGCCGGGGAGCTGTTTTTT. This sequence encodes CATGQGAGELFF.

In this sample, this clonotype turned up many times. Because the library targeted alpha chains, this beta chain is an off-target read whose size means little. The chain links TRBV12-3 or TRBV12-4 to TRBJ1-1; weak D call: TRBD1 (6 bases). V dropped 6 bases and J dropped 8 bases, with 16 bases sitting between them. The CDR3 loop spans 13 amino acids. CDR3 residues: CASSRGGRQEAFF. DNA for the CDR3: TGTGCCAGCAGCCGAGGGGGTAGGCAGGAAGCTTTCTTT.

This clonotype was seen only a few times. A library prepared for alpha chains yielded this beta chain as an off-target read; its size is of little meaning. V is TRBV11-2 and J is TRBJ1-6; D is undetermined. CDR1 is SGHAT and CDR2 is FQNNGV in the germline V gene. The CDR3 covers 15 residues. V was cut by 5 bases and J by 13 bases, with 21 bases left in between. CDR3 sequence: CASSPGSQLNRPLHF. CDR3 nucleotide sequence: TGTGCCAGCAGCCCTGGGAGTCAGTTAAATCGCCCCCTCCACTTT. The whole variable domain, filled in from reference TRBV11-2 and TRBJ1-6, reads EAGVAQSPRYKIIEKRQSVAFWCNPISGHATLYWYQQILGQGPKLLIQFQNNGVVDDSQLPKDRFSAERLKGVDSTLKIQPAKLEDSAVYLCASSPGSQLNRPLHFGNGTRLTVT.

The sample holds many counts of this clonotype. This beta chain turned up in a library designed for alpha chains; as an off-target read, its abundance says little. The chain joins TRBV14 to TRBJ2-1; 11 bases are a match to TRBD2. The CDR3 length is 18 residues. The germline gives CDR1 SGHDN, CDR2 FVKESK. V shed 1 base, J shed 4 bases, and the junction held 9 bases outside the gene matches. The CDR3 sequence: CASSQAYRGLAEYNEQFF. For the CDR3, the DNA is TGTGCCAGCAGCCAAGCCTATCGGGGACTAGCGGAATACAATGAGCAGTTCTTC.

By frequency in the sample, this clonotype is medium-sized. One end of the junction fails to match germline, which may point to a read error. This beta chain lies outside the target of a library built for alpha chains; its clone size means little. This chain links TRBV29-1 with TRBJ2-1; D is perhaps TRBD1 (6 bases). The CDR3 has 13 residues. Germline CDR1 SQVTM, CDR2 ANQGSEA. CDR3 nucleotides: TGCAGCGGTGAAGGGACAAACTACAATGAGCAGTTCTTC. Translated: CSGEGTNYNEQFF.

This clonotype was seen many times. Since the library was made to target alpha chains, this beta chain is a stray read and its abundance is not meaningful. J is TRBJ1-2 and V is TRBV30; D is ambiguous. Germline loops: CDR1 GTSNPN, CDR2 SVGIG (reference sequence). Deletions cut 7 bases from V and 8 bases from J, with 14 bases between. CDR3 size: 11 residues. The CDR3 coding sequence is TGTGCCTTGGAGGTGATGGGAGGCTACACCTTC. Its protein is CALEVMGGYTF.

This clonotype was observed at least ten times. Because this beta chain is a stray read in a library intended to capture alpha chains, its abundance should not be given much weight. The chain couples TRBV3-1 to TRBJ1-1, with D maybe TRBD1 (5 bases). Per germline, CDR1 LGHDT and CDR2 YNNKEL (reference sequence). The CDR3 totals 15 residues. Deletions cut 6 bases from V and 4 bases from J, with 18 bases between. The CDR3 sequence is CASRQSRVGGTEAFF. The CDR3 region has the DNA TGTGCCAGCAGACAGTCCAGGGTCGGGGGCACTGAAGCTTTCTTT.

This clonotype was detected ten times or more. Because this beta chain is a stray read in a library intended to capture alpha chains, its abundance should not be given much weight. The chain links TRBV29-1 to TRBJ1-1; D perhaps matches TRBD1 (5 bases). V gave up 1 base and J gave up 4 bases, with 10 bases separating them. The CDR3 runs to 13 residues. The germline gives CDR1 SQVTM, CDR2 ANQGSEA. CDR3: CSVEVRVGTEAFF. CDR3 bases: TGCAGCGTTGAAGTCAGGGTGGGCACTGAAGCTTTCTTT.

Ten or more counts support this clonotype. This beta chain is an off-target read within a library intended for alpha chains, so its frequency means little. This chain uses TRBV20-1 with TRBJ2-7; 7 bases align to TRBD2. Germline lookup yields CDR1 DFQATT and CDR2 SNEGSKA (reference sequence). The length of the CDR3 is 14 residues. The V and J ends lost 6 bases and 0 bases, in that order; junction bases with no gene match: 8. The CDR3 DNA reads as TGCAGTGCCCCCAGCGGGAACTTCTCCTACGAGCAGTACTTC. It is translated as CSAPSGNFSYEQYF.

This clonotype was detected many times. Within a library made for alpha chains, this beta chain is off target, and its count is uninformative. V and J are TRBV4-1 and TRBJ2-1; D is possibly TRBD2 (5 bases). Trimming removed 1 base from V and 16 bases from J, with 20 bases in between. The CDR3 sequence is 14 residues long. From germline, CDR1 is MGHRA and CDR2 YSYEKL. DNA of the CDR3: TGCGCCAGCAGCCAAGGGACTCATGTATCCAGTCGTTTCTTC. Amino acids: CASSQGTHVSSRFF.

This clonotype appeared many times. This beta chain turned up in a library designed for alpha chains; as an off-target read, its abundance says little. The chain employs TRBV2 and TRBJ2-1; D remains unclear. Per germline, CDR1 SNHLY and CDR2 FYNNEI. The CDR3 contains 14 residues. Between the trimmed V and J ends, which lost 3 bases and 7 bases, there was a span of 13 bases. CDR3 protein: CASSDPLGMNEQFF. Here the CDR3 DNA reads TGTGCCAGCAGTGACCCCTTGGGCATGAATGAGCAGTTCTTC.

There are many counts of this clonotype. This beta chain was picked up by a library intended for alpha chains and is off target, so its count carries little meaning. The chain is built from TRBV7-8 and TRBJ2-3; a weak D match, TRBD2 (5 bases). Trimming removed 5 bases from V and 3 bases from J, with 9 bases in between. CDR3 size: 13 residues. Germline V gene sequence: CDR1 SGHVS, CDR2 FQNEAQ. In DNA, the CDR3 is TGTGCCAGCAGCGCCGGGATTACAGATACGCAGTATTTT. This gives the protein CASSAGITDTQYF.